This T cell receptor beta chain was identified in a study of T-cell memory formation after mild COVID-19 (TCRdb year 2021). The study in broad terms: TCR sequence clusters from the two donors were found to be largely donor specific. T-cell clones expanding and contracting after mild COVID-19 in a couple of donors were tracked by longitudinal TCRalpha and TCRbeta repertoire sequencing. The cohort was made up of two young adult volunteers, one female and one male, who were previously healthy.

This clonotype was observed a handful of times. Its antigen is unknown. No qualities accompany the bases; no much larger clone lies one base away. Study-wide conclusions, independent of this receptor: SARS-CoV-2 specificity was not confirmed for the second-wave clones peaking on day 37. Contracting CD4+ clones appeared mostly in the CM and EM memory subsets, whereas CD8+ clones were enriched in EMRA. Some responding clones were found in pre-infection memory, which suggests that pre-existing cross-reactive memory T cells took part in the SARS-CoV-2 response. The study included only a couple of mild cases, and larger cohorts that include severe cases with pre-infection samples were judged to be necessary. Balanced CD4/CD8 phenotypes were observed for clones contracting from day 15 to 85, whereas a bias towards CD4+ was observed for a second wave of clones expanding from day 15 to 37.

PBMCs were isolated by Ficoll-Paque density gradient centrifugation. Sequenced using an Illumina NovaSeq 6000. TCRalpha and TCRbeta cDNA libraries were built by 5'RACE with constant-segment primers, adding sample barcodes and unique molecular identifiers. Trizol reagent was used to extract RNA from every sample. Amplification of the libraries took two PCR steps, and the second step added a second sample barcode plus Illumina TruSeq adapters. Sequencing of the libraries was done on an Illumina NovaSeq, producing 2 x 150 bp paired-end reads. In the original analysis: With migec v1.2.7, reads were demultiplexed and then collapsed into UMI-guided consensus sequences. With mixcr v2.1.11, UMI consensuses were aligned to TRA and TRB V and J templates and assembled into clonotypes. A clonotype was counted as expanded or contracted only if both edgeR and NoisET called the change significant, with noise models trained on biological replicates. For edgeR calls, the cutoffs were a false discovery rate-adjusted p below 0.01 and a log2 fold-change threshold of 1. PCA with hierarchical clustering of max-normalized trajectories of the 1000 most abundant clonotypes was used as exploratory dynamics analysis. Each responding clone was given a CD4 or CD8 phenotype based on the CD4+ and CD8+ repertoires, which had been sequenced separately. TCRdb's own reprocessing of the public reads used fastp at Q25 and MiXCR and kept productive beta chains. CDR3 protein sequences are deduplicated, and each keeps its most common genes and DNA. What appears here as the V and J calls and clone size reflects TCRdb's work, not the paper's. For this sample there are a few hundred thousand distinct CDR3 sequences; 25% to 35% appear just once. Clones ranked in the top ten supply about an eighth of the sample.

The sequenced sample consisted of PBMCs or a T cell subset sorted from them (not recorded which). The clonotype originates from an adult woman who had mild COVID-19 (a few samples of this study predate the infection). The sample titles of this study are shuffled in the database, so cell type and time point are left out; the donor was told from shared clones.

The CDR3 reads CASSQEVGNEQFF. The sequenced DNA: TGCGCCAGCAGCCAAGAGGTCGGCAATGAGCAGTTCTTC. This receptor chain uses TRBV4-3 and TRBJ2-1, with the D segment identity uncertain. V loses 0 bases, J loses 6 bases, and the germline ends lie 6 bases apart. Counted from cysteine to phenylalanine, this CDR3 has 13 amino acids. Only the CDR3 region is kept as DNA, spanning 39 bases read in frame from base 1. CDR1 LGHNA and CDR2 YSLEER are derived from the germline V gene.